The sequence of this TCR beta chain was determined in a study of post-analysis software for immune sequencing data. Included in the TCR beta cDNA libraries were unique molecular identifiers. TCRdb processed the PCR reads anew with MiXCR; each CDR3 protein has one entry. This table has around 150,000 distinct CDR3 sequences, about 36% appearing once. Germline V lookup: CDR1 SGHVS, CDR2 FNYEAQ. V lost 5 bases and J lost 0, with 13 bases in between. This CDR3 contains 16 residues. This clonotype was observed at least ten times. This specimen consisted of blood, obtained after autologous hematopoietic stem cell transplantation. This sequence was found in a girl between 10 and 17 years old with multiple sclerosis. V gene TRBV7-6 combines with J gene TRBJ1-4; D is unresolved. CDR3 coding DNA: TGTGCCAGCAGCCCTCGGACGCCTGCAACTAATGAAAAACTGTTTTTT. It yields the protein CASSPRTPATNEKLFF.